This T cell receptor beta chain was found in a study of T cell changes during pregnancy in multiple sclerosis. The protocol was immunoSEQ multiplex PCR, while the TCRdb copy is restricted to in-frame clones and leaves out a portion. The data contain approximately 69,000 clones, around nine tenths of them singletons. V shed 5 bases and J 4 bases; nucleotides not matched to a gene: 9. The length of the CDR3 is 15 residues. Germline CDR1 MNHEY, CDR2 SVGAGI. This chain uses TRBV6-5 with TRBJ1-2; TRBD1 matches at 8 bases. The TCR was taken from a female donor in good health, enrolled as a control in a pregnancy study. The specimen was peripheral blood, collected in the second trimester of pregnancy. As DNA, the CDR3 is TGTGCCAGCAGTGGAGGACAGGGAGGCTCCTATGGCTACACCTTC. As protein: CASSGGQGGSYGYTF.